These 4 T cell receptor beta chains were sequenced from one sample in a study of ipilimumab plus nivolumab after autologous stem cell transplantation. TCRdb keeps only in-frame clones here, not all; method: immunoSEQ multiplex PCR. The data contain 84,000 or so clones, over 80% of them singletons. The material sequenced was PBMCs, taken in a trial of ipilimumab plus nivolumab as post-transplant consolidation. Receptors originate from a male donor with diffuse large B-cell lymphoma.

CDR3 coding DNA: TGTGCCAGCAGTGCCAGCTCTAATGAAAAACTGTTTTTT. Protein sequence: CASSASSNEKLFF. J is TRBJ1-4 and V is TRBV2, with D unclear. In germline, CDR1 is SNHLY, CDR2 FYNNEI. The ends were cut back, 4 bases at V and 3 bases at J, with 6 bases in the middle. The CDR3 loop spans 13 amino acids.

This chain links TRBV18 with TRBJ1-6, with 8 bases that match TRBD1. The CDR3 has 15 amino acids. CDR1 is KGHSH, CDR2 LQKENI, per germline. Trimming cost V 6 bases and J 8 bases; bases outside gene matches: 9. The CDR3 loop is CASSFTQGEDSPLHF. The CDR3, as DNA: TGTGCCAGCTCTTTCACACAGGGGGAAGATTCACCCCTCCACTTT.

V usage is TRBV7-3 and J usage is TRBJ2-2; 9 nucleotides align to TRBD1. Germline CDR1 and CDR2: SGHTA and FQGTGA. With V trimmed by 6 bases and J by 6 bases, 8 bases remained unmatched. The CDR3 is made up of 15 amino acids. For the CDR3, the DNA is TGTGCCAGCAGTCCCGGGACAGGGATCTCCGGGGAGCTGTTTTTT. Residues: CASSPGTGISGELFF.

The J gene is TRBJ2-2, the V gene TRBV5-1; D is possibly TRBD2 (7 bases). There are 16 residues in the CDR3. Deletions cut 1 base from V and 4 bases from J, with 14 bases between. Germline loops: CDR1 SGHRS, CDR2 YFSETQ. The CDR3 sequence is CASSLIAGAATGELFF. DNA for the CDR3: TGCGCCAGCAGCTTGATCGCGGGGGCCGCCACCGGGGAGCTGTTTTTT.